The 16 T cell receptor beta chains presented below share a single source sample, sequenced in a study of blood T cell repertoires in COVID-19. Profiling relied on immunoSEQ multiplex PCR, and the TCRdb table lists in-frame clones only, not all of them. The repertoire holds roughly 98,000 clones, with less than 85% as singletons. Sequencing used peripheral blood. These receptors came from a man in his 70s with active or convalescent COVID-19.

This clone was found once. The chain recombines TRBV10-2 with TRBJ2-4; D possibly corresponds to TRBD2 (6 bases). V lost 8 bases to trimming and J lost 7 bases, with 15 bases between them. The length of the CDR3 is 13 residues. Germline lookup yields CDR1 WSHSY and CDR2 SAAADI. The CDR3 DNA reads as TGCGCCAGCCTTGACGGGAGTAGGAACATTCAGTACTTC. Translation: CASLDGSRNIQYF.

On this clone itself: At the DNA level, this CDR3 is encoded by other sequences in the same sample as well. The chain recombines TRBV2 with TRBJ1-4, with unresolved D. Germline CDR1 is SNHLY and CDR2 is FYNNEI. This CDR3 has 15 residues. Deletions cut 2 bases from V and 0 bases from J, with 7 bases between. The CDR3 loop is CASSENSATNEKLFF. The CDR3 DNA reads as TGTGCCAGCAGTGAAAACAGTGCAACTAATGAAAAACTGTTTTTT.

The rearrangement links TRBV11-2 to TRBJ1-3, with D possibly matching TRBD1 (5 bases). The CDR3 is 17 residues long. Germline-derived CDR1 and CDR2 are SGHAT and FQNNGV. V was shortened by 0 bases and J by 0 bases, with 12 bases between the two germline ends. The CDR3 loop is CASSLEGAVDSGNTIYF. The DNA of the CDR3 is TGTGCCAGCAGCTTAGAAGGGGCCGTTGACTCTGGAAACACCATATATTTT.

The V call is TRBV29-1, the J call TRBJ2-2; D is unclear. The germline V gene encodes CDR1 SQVTM and CDR2 ANQGSEA. Trimming removed 6 bases from V and 0 bases from J, with 8 bases in between. This CDR3 has 13 amino acids. CDR3 protein: CSVPQTNTGELFF. The CDR3 DNA sequence: TGCAGCGTCCCTCAGACGAACACCGGGGAGCTGTTTTTT.

This clone was counted a few times. DNA for the CDR3: TGCGCCAGCGGGCAGACAGCCGAGGACGAGCAGTACTTC. Translating it yields CASGQTAEDEQYF. The chain links TRBV10-2 to TRBJ2-7; perhaps TRBD1 as D (5 bases). The CDR3 is made up of 13 amino acids. Germline CDR1 WSHSY, CDR2 SAAADI. V gave up 8 bases and J gave up 5 bases, with 16 bases separating them.

CDR3 sequence reads: CASSFKGSNTGELFF. CDR3 bases: TGTGCCAGCAGCTTTAAGGGGTCGAACACCGGGGAGCTGTTTTTT. The chain joins TRBV5-4 to TRBJ2-2, with D perhaps matching TRBD1 (5 bases). With 2 bases removed from V and 0 bases from J, the gap between germline ends came to 8 bases. In germline, CDR1 is SGHNT, CDR2 YYREEE (reference sequence). The CDR3 totals 15 residues.

The J gene is TRBJ1-2, the V gene TRBV23-1; 9 nucleotides match TRBD1. TRBV23-1 is an open reading frame, and its role is uncertain. V was pared by 6 bases and J by 5 bases, with 7 bases of the junction left unmatched. This CDR3 region has 14 residues. The CDR3 nucleotides read TGCGCCAGCAGGCCTGGACAGGGGAGGTATGGCTACACCTTC. Its protein is CASRPGQGRYGYTF.

This chain uses TRBV11-2 with TRBJ1-1, with D unresolved. This CDR3 region has 13 residues. Trimming took off 5 bases at V and 1 base at J, with 8 bases between the two ends. CDR1 and CDR2 from the germline V gene are SGHAT and FQNNGV. CDR3 sequence: CASSVTTNTEAFF. DNA of the CDR3: TGTGCCAGCAGCGTTACTACGAACACTGAAGCTTTCTTT.

J is TRBJ2-7 and V is TRBV18; 9 nucleotides line up with TRBD2. The germline V gene encodes CDR1 KGHSH and CDR2 LQKENI. This CDR3 comprises 16 residues. J gave up 7 bases and V 3 bases, and 13 bases lay outside the gene matches. The CDR3 DNA reads as TGTGCCAGCTCACCGAATGCAGCGGGGGGCGTTTGGGAGCAGTACTTC. This sequence encodes CASSPNAAGGVWEQYF. Based on the CDR3 plus reference TRBV18 and TRBJ2-7, the full variable domain is NAGVMQNPRHLVRRRGQEARLRCSPMKGHSHVYWYRQLPEEGLKFMVYLQKENIIDESGMPKERFSAEFPKEGPSILRIQQVVRGDSAAYFCASSPNAAGGVWEQYFGPGTRLTVT.

The rearrangement uses TRBV6-1 and TRBJ2-7; 9 nucleotides agree with TRBD1. The V and J ends lost 2 bases and 6 bases, in that order; junction bases with no gene match: 5. This CDR3 is built from 14 residues. Per germline, CDR1 MNHNS and CDR2 SASEGT. The CDR3 nucleotides are TGTGCCAGCAGTGAATGGACAGGGGAGGGCGAGCAGTACTTC. Translated: CASSEWTGEGEQYF.

The genes are TRBV2 and TRBJ1-3, with D possibly TRBD1 on 5 matching bases. The V end lost 2 bases, the J end lost 7 bases, and 15 bases lay between the germline ends. Germline V gives CDR1 SNHLY, CDR2 FYNNEI. This CDR3 spans 15 amino acids. The CDR3 loop is CASSEWVAGKNTIYF. The CDR3 nucleotides are TGTGCCAGCAGTGAATGGGTGGCAGGGAAGAACACCATATATTTT.

This clone has more than one count but fewer than ten. This chain links TRBV20-1 with TRBJ2-7, with D possibly TRBD1 on 6 matching bases. V shed 7 bases and J shed 5 bases, with 12 bases lying between them. Per germline, CDR1 DFQATT and CDR2 SNEGSKA (reference sequence). The CDR3 has 11 amino acids. This chain's CDR3 is CSVDSSHEQYF. The DNA for the CDR3 is TGCAGTGTGGACAGTTCCCACGAGCAGTACTTC.

This chain uses TRBV5-4 with TRBJ2-2; TRBD1 matches 8 bases. The CDR3 is 16 residues long. Germline trimming cut 0 bases from V and 4 bases from J; bases unmatched to any gene: 5. Germline CDR1 and CDR2: SGHNT and YYREEE (reference sequence). CDR3 residues: CASSLAGGISTGELFF. In nucleotides, the CDR3 is TGTGCCAGCAGCTTGGCAGGGGGCATTAGCACCGGGGAGCTGTTTTTT.

J is TRBJ2-2 and V is TRBV9, with 11 bases aligning to TRBD2. Germline CDR1 reads SGDLS; CDR2 reads YYNGEE. The CDR3 totals 15 residues. The V and J ends lost 0 bases and 5 bases, in that order; junction bases with no gene match: 0. CDR3 sequence (DNA): TGTGCCAGCAGCGTAGCTAGCGGGGGGACCGGGGAGCTGTTTTTT. Translating it yields CASSVASGGTGELFF.

Concerning this clone: The sample contains more than one DNA sequence encoding this CDR3. J is TRBJ1-5 and V is TRBV7-2; weak D call: TRBD1 (6 bases). CDR3 length: 14 amino acids. CDR1 SGHTA and CDR2 FQGNSA come from the germline V gene. The V and J ends lost 8 bases and 4 bases respectively, with 15 bases between them. In nucleotides, the CDR3 is TGTGCCAGCTCCTCTCAGGGGATTAATCAGCCCCAGCATTTT. It encodes CASSSQGINQPQHF. The full variable domain, completed using reference TRBV7-2 and TRBJ1-5, is GAGVSQSPSNKVTEKGKDVELRCDPISGHTALYWYRQSLGQGLEFLIYFQGNSAPDKSGLPSDRFSAERTGGSVSTLTIQRTQQEDSAVYLCASSSQGINQPQHFGDGTRLSIL.

This chain links TRBV25-1 with TRBJ1-6; the D gene is possibly TRBD1 (5 bases). V lost 2 bases, J lost 6 bases, and 14 bases lay in between. CDR1 MGHDK and CDR2 SYGVNS come from the germline V gene. The CDR3 loop spans 16 amino acids. DNA for the CDR3: TGTGCCAGCAGTGAAAGGGGCGCAGGCTCTAATTCACCCCTCCACTTT. Protein product: CASSERGAGSNSPLHF.